This T cell receptor beta chain was found in a study of shared clonotypes between healthy human individuals. Notes on this clone: Antigen: not known.

The run depth of the assay was deep. In the study's own analysis: Filtering differed, since immunoSEQ gave only junction sequences and no quality scores. Profiled with immunoSEQ multiplex PCR; TCRdb holds only in-frame clones, not every one. That table is the source of V, J and clone size, and D and trimming were worked out from the DNA. Of around 2,000,000 clones in the sample, 85% to 95% were seen once. Study-wide results and limits: Sharing of clonotypes among donors was expected to vary with sequencing depth. Memory subsets generally showed lower estimated richness than naive subsets.

This CDR3 has 15 amino acids. The ends were cut back, 0 bases at V and 5 bases at J, with 11 bases in the middle. Germline assignment: CDR1 SGHKS and CDR2 YYEKEE (reference sequence). This TCR was recovered from a man between 18 and 35 years old in good health. Sequencing was done on a sample of naive CD4+ T cells sorted from blood. The subset denotes: CD45RA+ positively selected. The rearrangement links TRBV5-5 to TRBJ1-4; no reliable D call. The CDR3 is CASSLDLSQNEKLFF. The CDR3 bases are TGTGCCAGCAGCTTGGACCTTTCCCAGAATGAAAAACTGTTTTTT.